This note documents a single T cell receptor (beta chain) sequence. Antigen specificity is unknown. TCRdb re-analysed the reads in MiXCR, keeping a single row per CDR3 protein. This table holds some 700,000 distinct CDR3 sequences, approximately 34% found once. V was cut by 2 bases and J by 3 bases, with 14 bases left in between. This CDR3 spans 16 amino acids. Germline V gene sequence: CDR1 SGHAT, CDR2 FQNNGV. This record comes from a study of T cell repertoires in cytomegalovirus infection. Turning to the study itself: Carrying CMV and the relevant HLA type showed in public TCR beta signatures.

General study results and limits: Carriers of CMV and the relevant HLA type were discriminated by public TCR beta frequency. In two of eight donors, the top clonotype was HLA-C-restricted CMV-specific.

The receptor was derived from a human donor in good health (CMV status not recorded). Some clones in this sample may be carry-over from other donors' samples. The chain has TRBV11-2 and TRBJ2-1, with a tentative D call TRBD2 (5 bases). The sequenced sample was PBMCs. The CDR3 bases are TGTGCCAGCAGCTTACTGGCCGGGATCAGCTACAATGAGCAGTTCTTC. Amino acids: CASSLLAGISYNEQFF.